Following are 8 T cell receptor beta chains from one sample sequenced in a study of cytomegalovirus exposure and HLA in healthy donors (dated by TCRdb to 2015 to 2018). Library preparation was by the immunoSEQ multiplex PCR assay. For the multiplex PCR, a mixture combining 60 forward primers for TCR Vbeta segments and 13 reverse primers for TCR Jbeta segments was used. TCRdb mirrors the immuneACCESS table, restricted to in-frame sequences. Some clones are absent from its copies; in checked studies, under half trace to an unresolved V gene, and the reason for the others is unknown. The sample table holds approximately 170,000 clones, of which approximately 75% were seen once. The ten largest clones take up approximately 5% of the sample. The sequencing sample was made of PBMCs. All receptors derive from a man aged 25 to 40 in good health and CMV-seropositive.

This clone appeared a few times. The chain links TRBV5-4 to TRBJ2-7; 8 nucleotides align to TRBD1. V lost 2 bases, J lost 3 bases, and 4 bases stayed unmatched. This CDR3 has 14 residues. The V gene's germline CDR1 is SGHNT and CDR2 YYREEE (reference sequence). The CDR3 protein is CASSLGQGIYEQYF. Here the CDR3 DNA reads TGTGCCAGCAGCTTAGGACAGGGAATCTACGAGCAGTACTTC.

The gene calls are TRBV19 and TRBJ2-3; D may be TRBD2 (6 bases). The CDR3 loop spans 15 amino acids. Trimming removed 3 bases at V and 0 bases at J, with 10 bases between. Germline V gene sequence: CDR1 LNHDA, CDR2 SQIVND (reference sequence). The CDR3 protein is CASSMWRGSTDTQYF. The CDR3 DNA reads TGTGCCAGTAGTATGTGGCGGGGTAGCACAGATACGCAGTATTTT.

This clone was recorded many times. The rearrangement joins TRBV19 to TRBJ2-6, with D perhaps TRBD1 (5 bases). Trimming removed 9 bases from V and 0 bases from J, with 12 bases in between. The CDR3 has 15 residues. Per germline, CDR1 LNHDA and CDR2 SQIVND (reference sequence). CDR3 in DNA: TGTGCCAGCCGAAACGACAGCTCTGGGGCCAACGTCCTGACTTTC. Protein sequence: CASRNDSSGANVLTF.

The J gene is TRBJ1-1, the V gene TRBV4-2, with TRBD1 matching 9 bases. The trim removed 4 bases at V and 2 bases at J, leaving 5 bases unmatched. The germline CDR1 and CDR2 sequences are LGHNA and YNFKEQ. The CDR3 is 15 amino acids. CDR3 loop: CASSPRDRANTEAFF. CDR3 nucleotides: TGTGCCAGCAGCCCCCGGGACAGGGCTAACACTGAAGCTTTCTTT.

The chain couples TRBV7-8 to TRBJ2-7, with D unclear. The V end lost 4 bases, the J end lost 4 bases, and 5 bases lay between the germline ends. The CDR3 spans 11 residues. The germline V gene has CDR1 SGHVS and CDR2 FQNEAQ. CDR3 nucleotides: TGTGCCAGCAGCTCCCGTTACGAGCAGTACTTC. As protein: CASSSRYEQYF.

This chain connects TRBV13 to TRBJ2-3; no firm D call. This CDR3 comprises 14 residues. Trimming took 2 bases from V and 2 from J, leaving 8 bases between them. The germline CDR1 and CDR2 sequences are PRHDT and FYEKMQ (reference sequence). The CDR3 region is CASSLPTHTDTQYF. As DNA, the CDR3 is TGTGCCAGCAGCTTACCCACACACACAGATACGCAGTATTTT.

This chain connects TRBV18 to TRBJ2-1, with 8 bases fitting TRBD2. Germline-derived CDR1 and CDR2 are KGHSH and LQKENI. This CDR3 contains 13 residues. Germline trimming cut 2 bases from V and 9 bases from J; bases unmatched to any gene: 3. CDR3 DNA: TGTGCCAGCTCACCAAAAAGCGGGGGTGAGCAGTTCTTC. Protein sequence: CASSPKSGGEQFF.

This clone was found once. The CDR3 spells CASSLRTGGAVYF. CDR3 sequence (DNA): TGTGCCAGCAGCTTACGAACAGGGGGCGCGGTGTACTTC. The chain recombines TRBV7-9 with TRBJ2-5; 9 bases are a match to TRBD1. Trimming removed 2 bases from V and 13 bases from J; junction bases left unmatched: 8. Germline-derived CDR1 and CDR2 are SEHNR and FQNEAQ (reference sequence). This CDR3 spans 13 amino acids.